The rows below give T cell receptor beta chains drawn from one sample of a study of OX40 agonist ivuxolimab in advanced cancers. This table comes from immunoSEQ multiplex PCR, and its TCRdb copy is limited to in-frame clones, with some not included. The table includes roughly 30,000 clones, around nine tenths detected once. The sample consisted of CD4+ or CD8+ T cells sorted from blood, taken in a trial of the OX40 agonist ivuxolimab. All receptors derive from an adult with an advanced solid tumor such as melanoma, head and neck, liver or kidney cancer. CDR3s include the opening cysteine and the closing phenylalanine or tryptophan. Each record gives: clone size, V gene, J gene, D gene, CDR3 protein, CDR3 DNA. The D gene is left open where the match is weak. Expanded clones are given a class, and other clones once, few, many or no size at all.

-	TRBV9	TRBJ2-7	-	CASSPYTTGSYEQYF	TGTGCCAGCAGCCCCTACACGACAGGTTCCTACGAGCAGTACTTC
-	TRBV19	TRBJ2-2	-	CASSIVELFTGELFF	TGTGCCAGTAGTATAGTAGAACTGTTCACCGGGGAGCTGTTTTTT
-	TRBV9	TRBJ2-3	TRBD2	CASSAGLAVFTDTQYF	TGTGCCAGCAGCGCCGGACTAGCAGTTTTCACAGATACGCAGTATTTT
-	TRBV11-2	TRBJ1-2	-	CASGGQRGYTF	TGTGCCAGCGGGGGCCAACGTGGCTACACCTTC
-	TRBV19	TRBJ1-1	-	CASTPGRMPEAFF	TGTGCCAGTACCCCAGGGAGAATGCCTGAAGCTTTCTTT
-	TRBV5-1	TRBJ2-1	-	CASSSNNGLSSYNEQFF	TGCGCCAGCAGTTCGAATAATGGACTTAGCTCCTACAATGAGCAGTTCTTC
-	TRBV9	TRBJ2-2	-	CASSVGSGSGGRNTGELFF	TGTGCCAGCAGCGTAGGGTCTGGTAGCGGAGGGAGGAACACCGGGGAGCTGTTTTTT
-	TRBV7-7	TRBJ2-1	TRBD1	CASSPPGQYYNEQFF	TGTGCCAGCAGCCCTCCGGGACAGTACTACAATGAGCAGTTCTTC
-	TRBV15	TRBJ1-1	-	CATSRARGYTEAFF	TGTGCCACCAGCAGAGCAAGGGGGTACACTGAAGCTTTCTTT
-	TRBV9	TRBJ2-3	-	CASSVVTKTDTQYF	TGTGCCAGCAGCGTAGTAACCAAAACAGATACGCAGTATTTT
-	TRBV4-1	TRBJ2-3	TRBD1	CASSGRQGRTDTQYF	TGCGCCAGCAGCGGTAGACAGGGTAGAACAGATACGCAGTATTTT
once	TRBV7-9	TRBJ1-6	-	CASSSTGRSSYNSPLHF	TGTGCCAGCAGCTCCACAGGGAGAAGCTCCTATAATTCACCCCTCCACTTT
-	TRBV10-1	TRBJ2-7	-	CASSETASYEQYF	TGCGCCAGCAGTGAAACAGCCTCCTACGAGCAGTACTTC
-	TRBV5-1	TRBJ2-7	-	CASSLTVVSSYEQYF	TGCGCCAGCAGCTTGACCGTGGTTAGCTCCTACGAGCAGTACTTC
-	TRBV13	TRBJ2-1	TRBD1	CASSPKPGQGLFTHNEQFF	TGTGCCAGCAGTCCTAAGCCGGGACAGGGGCTTTTTACCCACAATGAGCAGTTCTTC
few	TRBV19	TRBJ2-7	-	CASSPWGDEQYF	TGTGCCAGTAGTCCATGGGGCGACGAGCAGTACTTC
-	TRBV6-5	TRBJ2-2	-	CASSYLAANTGELFF	TGTGCCAGCAGTTACTTGGCCGCGAACACCGGGGAGCTGTTTTTT